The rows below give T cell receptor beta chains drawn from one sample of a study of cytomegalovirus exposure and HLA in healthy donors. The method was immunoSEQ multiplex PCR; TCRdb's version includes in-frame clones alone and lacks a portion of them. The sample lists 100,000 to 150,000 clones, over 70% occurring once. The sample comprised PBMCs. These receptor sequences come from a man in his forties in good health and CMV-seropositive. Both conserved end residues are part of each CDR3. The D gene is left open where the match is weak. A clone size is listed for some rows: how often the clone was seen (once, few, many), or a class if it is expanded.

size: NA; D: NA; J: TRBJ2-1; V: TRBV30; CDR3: CAWSVEGEQFF; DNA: TGTGCCTGGAGTGTAGAGGGCGAGCAGTTCTTC
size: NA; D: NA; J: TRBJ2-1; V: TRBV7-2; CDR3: CASSSVSYNEQFF; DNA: TGTGCCAGCAGCTCGGTCTCTTACAATGAGCAGTTCTTC
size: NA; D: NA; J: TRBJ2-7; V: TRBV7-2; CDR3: CASSPNSGGGYEQYF; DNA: TGTGCCAGCAGCCCGAATAGCGGAGGAGGATACGAGCAGTACTTC
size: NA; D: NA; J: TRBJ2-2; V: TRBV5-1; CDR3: CASTLTFSNTGELFF; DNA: TGCGCCAGCACTTTAACATTTTCGAACACCGGGGAGCTGTTTTTT
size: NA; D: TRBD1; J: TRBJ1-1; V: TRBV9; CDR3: CASSVRDRVRKGTEAFF; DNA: TGTGCCAGCAGCGTCAGAGACAGGGTGAGGAAAGGCACTGAAGCTTTCTTT
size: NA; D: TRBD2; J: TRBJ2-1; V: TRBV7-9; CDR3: CASSPKGGSSYNEQFF; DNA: TGTGCCAGCAGCCCAAAGGGCGGGAGCTCCTACAATGAGCAGTTCTTC
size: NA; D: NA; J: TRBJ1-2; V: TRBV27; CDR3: CASSFRMEGYYGYTF; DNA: TGTGCCAGCAGTTTTCGCATGGAGGGGTACTATGGCTACACCTTC
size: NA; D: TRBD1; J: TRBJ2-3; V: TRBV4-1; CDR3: CASSQDRAGGLDTQYF; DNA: TGCGCCAGCAGCCAAGATAGGGCAGGGGGCCTCGATACGCAGTATTTT
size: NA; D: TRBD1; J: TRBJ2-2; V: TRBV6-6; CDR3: CASSDRTGHTGELFF; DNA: TGTGCCAGCAGTGACCGGACAGGACACACCGGGGAGCTGTTTTTT
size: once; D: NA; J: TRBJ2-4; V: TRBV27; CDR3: CASIELAKNIQYF; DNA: TGTGCCAGCATTGAGCTAGCCAAAAACATTCAGTACTTC
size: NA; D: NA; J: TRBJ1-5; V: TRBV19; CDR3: CASTPQGQIGQPQHF; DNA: TGTGCCAGTACCCCCCAGGGCCAAATTGGTCAGCCCCAGCATTTT
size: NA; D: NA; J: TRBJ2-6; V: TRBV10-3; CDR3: CAISADNNSGANVLTF; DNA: TGTGCCATCAGTGCAGACAATAACTCTGGGGCCAACGTCCTGACTTTC
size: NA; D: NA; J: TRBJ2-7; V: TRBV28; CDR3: CATTPGNSAYEQYF; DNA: TGTGCCACCACCCCCGGGAACAGCGCCTACGAGCAGTACTTC
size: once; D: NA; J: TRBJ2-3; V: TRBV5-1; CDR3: CASSLGGGRGDTQYF; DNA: TGCGCCAGCAGCTTGGGCGGCGGTCGCGGAGATACGCAGTATTTT
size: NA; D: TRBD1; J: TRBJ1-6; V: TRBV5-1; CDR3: CASSFRDSSYNSPLHF; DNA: TGCGCCAGCAGCTTTCGGGACAGCTCCTATAATTCACCCCTCCACTTT
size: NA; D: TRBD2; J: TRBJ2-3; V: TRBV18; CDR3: CASSRREQSTDTQYF; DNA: TGTGCCAGCTCACGGCGGGAGCAAAGCACAGATACGCAGTATTTT
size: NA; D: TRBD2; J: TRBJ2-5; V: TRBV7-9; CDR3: CASSLLAGTQETQYF; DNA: TGTGCCAGCAGCTTACTAGCGGGAACCCAAGAGACCCAGTACTTC
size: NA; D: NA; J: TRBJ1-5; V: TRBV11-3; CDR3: CARGGTATYSNQPQHF; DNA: TGTGCCAGGGGGGGGACGGCGACTTATAGCAATCAGCCCCAGCATTTT
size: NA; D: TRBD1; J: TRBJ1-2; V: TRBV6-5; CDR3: CASSFMGQGYGYTF; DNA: TGTGCCAGCAGTTTCATGGGACAGGGATATGGCTACACCTTC
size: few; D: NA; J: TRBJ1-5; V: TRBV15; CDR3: CATSRGRGYQPQHF; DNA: TGTGCCACCAGCAGGGGGCGGGGGTATCAGCCCCAGCATTTT
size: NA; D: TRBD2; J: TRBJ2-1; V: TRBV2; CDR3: CASLGLGGNEQFF; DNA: TGTGCCAGTCTGGGACTAGGAGGAAATGAGCAGTTCTTC
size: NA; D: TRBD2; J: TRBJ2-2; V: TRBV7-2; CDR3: CASSPGAGEGGELFF; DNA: TGTGCCAGCAGCCCCGGCGCGGGAGAAGGCGGGGAGCTGTTTTTT